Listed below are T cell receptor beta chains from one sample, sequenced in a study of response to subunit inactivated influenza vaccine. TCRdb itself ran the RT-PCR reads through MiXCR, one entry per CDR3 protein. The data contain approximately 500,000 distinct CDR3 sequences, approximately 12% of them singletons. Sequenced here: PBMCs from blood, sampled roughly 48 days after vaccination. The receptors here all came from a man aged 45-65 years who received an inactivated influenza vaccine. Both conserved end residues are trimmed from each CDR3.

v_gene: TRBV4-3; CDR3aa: ASSQRSGLGETQY
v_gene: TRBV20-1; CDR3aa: SASPTANEQF
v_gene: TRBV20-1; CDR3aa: SASVEGPQH
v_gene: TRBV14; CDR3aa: ASSQWGGVEDYEQY
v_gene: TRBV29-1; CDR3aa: SVEAAGEVAIY
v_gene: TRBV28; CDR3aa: ASSFHGLAGGPAAYNEQF
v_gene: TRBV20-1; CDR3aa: SAAGTTSYEQY
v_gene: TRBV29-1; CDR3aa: SVEDTGGTEAF
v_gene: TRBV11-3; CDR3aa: ASSPTDQPNTGELF
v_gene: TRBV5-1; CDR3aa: ASSLSRGHGSEQF
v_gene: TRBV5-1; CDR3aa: ASSLDGTSREQF
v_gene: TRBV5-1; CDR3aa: ASRGDVNQPQH
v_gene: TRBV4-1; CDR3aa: ASSQEGSRTVAKNIQY
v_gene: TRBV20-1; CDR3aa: SASQGLADTQY
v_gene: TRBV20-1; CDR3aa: SAREGRKIEKLF
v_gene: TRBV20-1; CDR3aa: SARDMAGANTGELF
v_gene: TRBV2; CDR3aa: ASILNVAVNEQY
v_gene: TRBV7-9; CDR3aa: ASSPKDEQF
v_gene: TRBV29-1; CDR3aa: SVEEGTLSSYNEQF
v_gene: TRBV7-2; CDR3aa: ASSLARNYEQY
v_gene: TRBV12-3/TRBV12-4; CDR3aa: ASSKQGLGSYEQY
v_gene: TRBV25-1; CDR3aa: ASRQETSIGNEQF
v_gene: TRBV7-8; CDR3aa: ASSDGLAGFNEQF
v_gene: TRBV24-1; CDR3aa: ATSEGPGTYEQY
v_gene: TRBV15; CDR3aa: ATSREGESTDTQY
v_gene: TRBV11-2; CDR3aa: ASSTRSGQSSGANVLT
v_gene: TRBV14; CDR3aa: ASSPFLAAYNEQF
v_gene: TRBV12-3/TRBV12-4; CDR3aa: ASFTRTNTGELF
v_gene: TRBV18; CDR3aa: ASSPLQVSSSYNEQF
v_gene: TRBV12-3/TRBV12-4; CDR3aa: ASRTTGMGPTGELF
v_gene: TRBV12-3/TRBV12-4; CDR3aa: ASSPTPSMNTEAF
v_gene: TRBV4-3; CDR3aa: ASSLLTGGETEAF
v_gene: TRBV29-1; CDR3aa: SAGQSGNTIY
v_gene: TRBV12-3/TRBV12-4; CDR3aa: ASNRGGVMETQY
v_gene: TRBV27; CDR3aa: ASRPAQGADYGYT
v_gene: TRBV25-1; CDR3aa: ASAPWGTSTDTQY
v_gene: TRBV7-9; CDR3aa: ASSPGGLAVGQF
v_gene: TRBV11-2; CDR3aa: ASSLGTETGELF
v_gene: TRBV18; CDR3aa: ASSPSRGWTEAF
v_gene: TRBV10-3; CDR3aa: AITASGGALRY